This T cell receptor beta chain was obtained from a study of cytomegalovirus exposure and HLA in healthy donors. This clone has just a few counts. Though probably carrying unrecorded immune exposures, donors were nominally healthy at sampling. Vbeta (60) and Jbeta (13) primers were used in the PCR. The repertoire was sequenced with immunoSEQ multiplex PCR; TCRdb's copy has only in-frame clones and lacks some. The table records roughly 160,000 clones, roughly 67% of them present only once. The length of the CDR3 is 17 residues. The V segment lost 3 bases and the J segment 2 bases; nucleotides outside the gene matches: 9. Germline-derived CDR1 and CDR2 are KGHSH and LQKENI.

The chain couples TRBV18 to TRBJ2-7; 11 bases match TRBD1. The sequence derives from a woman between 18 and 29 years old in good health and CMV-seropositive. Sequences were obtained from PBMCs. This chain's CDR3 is CASSPGTGGTLTYEQYF. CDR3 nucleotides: TGTGCCAGCTCACCCGGGACAGGGGGGACCCTGACCTACGAGCAGTACTTC. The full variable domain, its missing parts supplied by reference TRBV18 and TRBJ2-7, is NAGVMQNPRHLVRRRGQEARLRCSPMKGHSHVYWYRQLPEEGLKFMVYLQKENIIDESGMPKERFSAEFPKEGPSILRIQQVVRGDSAAYFCASSPGTGGTLTYEQYFGPGTRLTVT.